A single sample gave rise to the 23 T cell receptor beta chains below, sequenced in a study of blood T cells in healthy people across ages. A second PCR of 7 to 11 cycles used a sample-barcoded 5' primer and a J-beta primer mix. TCRdb processed the 5' RACE reads anew with MiXCR; each CDR3 protein has one entry. The data contain some 1.4 million distinct CDR3 sequences, around two fifths of them singletons. The sample comprised blood. The receptor set was obtained from a woman aged 18-35 years in good health.

The count of this clonotype is one. This chain links TRBV11-2 with TRBJ1-4; 8 nucleotides match TRBD1. Germline-derived CDR1 and CDR2 are SGHAT and FQNNGV. The CDR3 runs to 15 residues. V lost 5 bases and J lost 6; bases outside the gene matches: 8. CDR3 amino acids: CASSTRQGIDEKLFF. The CDR3 DNA is TGTGCCAGCAGCACGAGACAGGGGATCGATGAAAAACTGTTTTTT. Complete variable domain (other parts from reference TRBV11-2 and TRBJ1-4): EAGVAQSPRYKIIEKRQSVAFWCNPISGHATLYWYQQILGQGPKLLIQFQNNGVVDDSQLPKDRFSAERLKGVDSTLKIQPAKLEDSAVYLCASSTRQGIDEKLFFGSGTQLSVL.

The V gene is TRBV20-1, the J gene TRBJ2-5, with D maybe TRBD2 (5 bases). Trimming stripped 2 bases from V and 5 bases from J, with 15 bases between. Germline lookup yields CDR1 DFQATT and CDR2 SNEGSKA (reference sequence). This CDR3 region has 14 residues. The CDR3 coding sequence is TGCAGTGCTAGACTCTCAGGAGGCTTGGAGACCCAGTACTTC. Translation gives CSARLSGGLETQYF.

The chain employs TRBV4-2 and TRBJ2-7, with D possibly TRBD2 on 5 matching bases. V lost 3 bases, J lost 2 bases, and 11 bases lay in between. Looked up from germline, CDR1 is LGHNA and CDR2 is YNFKEQ. The CDR3 consists of 14 residues. As DNA, the CDR3 is TGTGCCAGCAGCCAGAGGACTGACCCCTACGAGCAGTACTTC. The encoded protein is CASSQRTDPYEQYF.

The rearrangement joins TRBV2 to TRBJ2-1, with TRBD2 matching 8 bases. This CDR3 has 12 residues. Germline V gene sequence: CDR1 SNHLY, CDR2 FYNNEI. The ends lost 9 bases at V and 13 bases at J; junction bases unmatched: 11. CDR3 region: CASAGGEETQFF. In DNA form, the CDR3 reads TGTGCCAGTGCGGGGGGAGAGGAGACCCAGTTCTTC.

Concerning this clonotype: This may be a read error: a much more frequent sequence differs by one nucleotide. This sequence joins TRBV9 and TRBJ2-7; D is perhaps TRBD1 (5 bases). CDR3 length: 14 amino acids. Germline CDR1 reads SGDLS; CDR2 reads YYNGEE. In nucleotides, the CDR3 is TGTGCCAACAGCGTAGGGGTCGCAGGCTACGAGCAGTACTTC. Protein sequence: CANSVGVAGYEQYF.

This clonotype came up a few times. The chain has TRBV10-3 and TRBJ2-7, with TRBD2 matching 8 bases. With 4 bases clipped from V and 6 bases from J, the junction kept 8 bases outside the gene matches. The CDR3 is 14 residues long. Germline values: CDR1 ENHRY, CDR2 SYGVKD. The CDR3: CAISVGLAGFEQYF. For the CDR3, the DNA is TGTGCCATCAGTGTTGGCCTAGCGGGCTTCGAGCAGTACTTC.

This clonotype was detected only a few times. The chain carries TRBV9 and TRBJ2-7, with 8 bases aligning to TRBD1. From germline, CDR1 is SGDLS and CDR2 YYNGEE. The CDR3 spans 15 residues. With V trimmed by 3 bases and J by 1 base, 6 bases remained unmatched. The CDR3 protein is CASSAGQGFSYEQYF. In DNA form, the CDR3 reads TGTGCCAGCAGCGCCGGACAGGGTTTTTCCTACGAGCAGTACTTC.

The J gene is TRBJ1-1, the V gene TRBV18, with D hard to call. This CDR3 is built from 15 residues. With 0 bases removed from V and 1 base from J, the gap between germline ends came to 9 bases. Germline V gene data show CDR1 as KGHSH and CDR2 as LQKENI. CDR3 amino acids: CASSPPSLQNTEAFF. The DNA of the CDR3 is TGTGCCAGCTCACCACCTTCCTTACAGAACACTGAAGCTTTCTTT.

In DNA form, the CDR3 reads TGTGCCAGCAGCCAAGGAGGGACAGAGAATCAGCCCCAGCATTTT. Translated: CASSQGGTENQPQHF. The chain carries TRBV4-2 and TRBJ1-5; 7 nucleotides match TRBD1. Germline loops: CDR1 LGHNA, CDR2 YNFKEQ. The V and J ends lost 1 base and 4 bases, in that order; junction bases with no gene match: 4. This CDR3 region has 15 residues.

This clonotype was observed a handful of times. This chain links TRBV27 with TRBJ1-1; D is ambiguous. The germline V and J ends were trimmed by 6 bases and 1 base, with 9 bases remaining between them. The CDR3 is made up of 13 amino acids. Looked up from germline, CDR1 is MNHEY and CDR2 is SMNVEV (reference sequence). The DNA of the CDR3 is TGTGCCAGCAGGTGGGTCCCGAACACTGAAGCTTTCTTT. Translated: CASRWVPNTEAFF.

CDR3 amino acids: CASSRKNEQYF. The CDR3 DNA reads TGTGCCAGCAGCCGGAAGAATGAGCAGTACTTC. The chain links TRBV7-2 to TRBJ2-7; D is uncertain. The CDR3 has 11 amino acids. CDR1 is SGHTA, CDR2 FQGNSA, per germline. Trimming took off 5 bases at V and 7 bases at J, with 9 bases between the two ends.

The chain uses TRBV7-2 and TRBJ2-1; D is undetermined. The ends were cut back, 1 base at V and 2 bases at J, with 9 bases in the middle. Germline CDR1 SGHTA, CDR2 FQGNSA. The CDR3 extends over 15 amino acids. The DNA of the CDR3 is TGTGCCAGCAGCTTAGAGGCAGCCGCCTACAATGAGCAGTTCTTC. Its protein is CASSLEAAAYNEQFF.

This clonotype showed up many times. Possible read error: a much larger clone is one base away. The J gene is TRBJ2-5, the V gene TRBV7-9; D unresolved. The V end lost 2 bases, the J end lost 5 bases, and 3 bases lay between the germline ends. CDR3 size: 11 residues. From germline, CDR1 is SEHNR and CDR2 FQNEAQ (reference sequence). The CDR3 protein is CASSLPETQYF. Written as DNA, the CDR3 is TGTGCCAGCAGCTTACCGGAGACCCAGTACTTC. Together with reference TRBV7-9 and TRBJ2-5, the CDR3 gives the full variable domain: DTGVSQNPRHKITKRGQNVTFRCDPISEHNRLYWYRQTLGQGPEFLTYFQNEAQLEKSRLLSDRFSAERPKGSFSTLEIQRTEQGDSAMYLCASSLPETQYFGPGTRLLVL.

The rearrangement links TRBV14 to TRBJ2-1, with D perhaps TRBD2 (9 bases). Germline values: CDR1 SGHDN, CDR2 FVKESK. Trimming removed 0 bases from V and 3 bases from J, with 15 bases in between. The CDR3 totals 17 residues. The CDR3 spells CASSQERGGQVYNEQFF. CDR3 nucleotides: TGTGCCAGCAGCCAAGAGCGGGGGGGACAGGTCTACAATGAGCAGTTCTTC.

The J gene is TRBJ1-2, the V gene TRBV27; 7 bases fit TRBD1. V gave up 5 bases and J gave up 4 bases; unmatched junction bases: 10. The CDR3 has 15 amino acids. Germline CDR1 is MNHEY and CDR2 is SMNVEV (reference sequence). The CDR3 region is CASSGTAEWGYGYTF. The CDR3 region has the DNA TGTGCCAGCAGTGGGACAGCGGAGTGGGGCTATGGCTACACCTTC.

This clonotype was observed at least ten times. The chain carries TRBV2 and TRBJ2-1; 16 positions agree with TRBD2. The ends lost 5 bases at V and 13 bases at J; junction bases unmatched: 5. Germline loops: CDR1 SNHLY, CDR2 FYNNEI. The length of the CDR3 is 14 residues. Written as DNA, the CDR3 is TGTGCCAGCAGTTTGGGACTAGCGGGGGGGCAACAGTTCTTC. Its protein product is CASSLGLAGGQQFF.

The chain carries TRBV7-2 and TRBJ1-2; D unresolved. The CDR3 has 13 amino acids. Between the trimmed V and J ends, which lost 7 bases and 3 bases, there was a span of 12 bases. Germline loops: CDR1 SGHTA, CDR2 FQGNSA. CDR3 protein: CASIDGQYYGYTF. Written as DNA, the CDR3 is TGTGCCAGCATCGATGGGCAGTACTATGGCTACACCTTC.

V and J are TRBV21-1 and TRBJ2-5; the table calls TRBD1, which could not be checked here. TRBV21-1 is tagged as a pseudogene. The CDR3 has 15 residues. This CDR3 reads CASSKVGGPQETQYF. CDR3 nucleotides: TGTGCCAGCAGCAAAGTGGGGGGGCCCCAAGAGACCCAGTACTTC.

The gene calls are TRBV2 and TRBJ2-2; no clear D. The CDR3 length is 11 residues. The ends were cut back, 6 bases at V and 9 bases at J, with 8 bases in the middle. Germline V gene lookup returns CDR1 SNHLY and CDR2 FYNNEI. The CDR3 coding sequence is TGTGCCAGCAGACACGGCCGGGAGCTGTTTTTT. The encoded protein is CASRHGRELFF.

V gene TRBV6-1 combines with J gene TRBJ1-5; D gene unclear. The CDR3 loop spans 15 amino acids. Trimming took 1 base from V and 6 from J, leaving 13 bases between them. CDR1 is MNHNS, CDR2 SASEGT, per germline. CDR3 coding DNA: TGTGCCAGCAGTGAAGAAAGGGTCGTGGGTCAGCCCCAGCATTTT. Translation gives CASSEERVVGQPQHF.

The chain combines TRBV5-1 with TRBJ2-1; D possibly corresponds to TRBD2 (6 bases). This CDR3 spans 15 amino acids. The V gene's germline CDR1 is SGHRS and CDR2 YFSETQ. Trimming cost V 4 bases and J 10 bases, with 21 bases left between them. The DNA for the CDR3 is TGCGCCAGCAGCCCATCCGGGGGATTCTCAGAAGAGCAGTTCTTC. Its protein is CASSPSGGFSEEQFF. The full variable domain, completed using reference TRBV5-1 and TRBJ2-1, is KAGVTQTPRYLIKTRGQQVTLSCSPISGHRSVSWYQQTPGQGLQFLFEYFSETQRNKGNFPGRFSGRQFSNSRSEMNVSTLELGDSALYLCASSPSGGFSEEQFFGPGTRLTVL.

The gene calls are TRBV6-6 and TRBJ2-2, with D maybe TRBD2 (7 bases). Trimming cost V 0 bases and J 7 bases, with 12 bases left between them. Looked up from germline, CDR1 is MNHNY and CDR2 is SVGAGI (reference sequence). CDR3 length: 15 amino acids. The CDR3: CASSYSTGGHGELFF. CDR3 DNA sequence: TGTGCCAGCAGTTACTCGACGGGGGGCCACGGGGAGCTGTTTTTT.

The genes are TRBV5-1 and TRBJ2-5; D ambiguous. The CDR3 runs to 13 residues. Germline CDR1 reads SGHRS; CDR2 reads YFSETQ. Deletions cut 6 bases from V and 1 base from J, with 10 bases between. CDR3 bases: TGCGCCAGCAAACCGTCCATCCAAGAGACCCAGTACTTC. It encodes CASKPSIQETQYF.